This T cell receptor beta chain comes out of a study of blood T cell repertoires in COVID-19 (dated by TCRdb to 2018 to 2021). About the investigation overall: The collaborator samples originated in the United States, Italy and Spain and spanned the acute and convalescent phases of COVID-19. The prospective study material was composed of cDNA or gDNA derived from T cells, B-cell-depleted T cells, or PBMCs. The dataset comprised deeply sampled blood TCRbeta repertoires from subjects exposed to, actively infected with, or recovered from COVID-19. The repertoires were made available in a free public database intended to serve as a resource for research on the immune response to SARS-CoV-2. The samples were drawn from two sources: the first 160 participants of the ongoing ImmuneRACE study, and 1,200 or so subjects contributed by 6 global collaborators. Sample metadata almost always included a de-identified subject ID, COVID-19 status, age in years and sex. Where available, HLA class I and class II types were obtained from metadata supplied by the sample provider rather than from assay-based typing. General conclusions and limits of the study: Clinical and demographic metadata were provided uncurated, with the amount varying by source and participant.

TCRbeta CDR3 regions were amplified from genomic DNA by means of the immunoSEQ Assay, a bias-controlled multiplex PCR. Regarding the original processing steps: The number of nucleated cells in each sample was estimated from the amplification of reference gene primers within the assay. To quantify the absolute abundance of each unique TCRbeta CDR3 rearrangement, sequence reads were collapsed and filtered. For each sample, productive Simpson clonality was calculated as the square root of Simpson's diversity index over productive rearrangements. TCRdb provides this immuneACCESS table in a form limited to in-frame rearrangements. Some clones are lacking; in checked studies, under half of them reflect an unresolved V gene, and why the rest are absent is not known. D and trimming were read from the DNA, whereas the V and J calls and clone size are those reported in that table. Recorded for this sample are around 290,000 clones; roughly 92% of them occurred a single time. The ten largest make up around 2.2% of the sample.

This clone was counted once. Its antigen has not been determined. Per-base qualities were not stored, and no clone one base away is much larger. One collaborating source in Seattle enrolled patients during active infection and followed them longitudinally through the course of disease. Collaborating institutions collected whole blood in K2EDTA tubes following their own protocols. For TCRbeta analysis, collaborators shipped samples in one of three forms: frozen whole blood, isolated PBMCs, or DNA extracted from either of those sample types. Its CDR3 holds 16 amino acids, cysteine through phenylalanine. This entry keeps only the CDR3 DNA: 48 bases, framed from base 1. V lost 2 bases and J lost 5 bases, and the count of bases not matched to a germline gene is 10. The germline V gene (reference sequence) provides CDR1 GTSNPN and CDR2 SVGIG.

The clonotype comes from a woman aged 25 to 45 with COVID-19, enrolled during active disease. Source material: peripheral blood. Recombination joined TRBV30 with TRBJ2-5; 11 of the junction bases match TRBD2. This receptor has the CDR3 CAWSLPTSGEGETQYF. The nucleotide sequence is given as TGTGCCTGGAGTCTGCCGACTAGCGGGGAGGGGGAGACCCAGTACTTC.